The T cell receptor (beta chain) described here comes from a study of shared clonotypes between healthy human individuals. The study's findings and limits: Memory subsets generally showed smaller estimated richness than naive subsets did.

Germline CDR1 and CDR2: SSHAT and FNYEAQ (reference sequence). The CDR3 covers 15 residues. A word on this clone: Its antigen remains unidentified. A junction boundary mismatches the germline segment, possibly from a read error.

Naive CD8 cells comprised CD45RO-negative, CCR7-positively selected cells, excluding terminally differentiated effector memory CD45RA+ cells. Every donor, a Caucasian adult, lived in Nashville, Tennessee. Authors' data handling: ImmunoSEQ only sent back junction sequences with no quality scores, so filtering was done differently. Assay used: immunoSEQ multiplex PCR; TCRdb lists only in-frame clones, some missing. V and J calls plus clone size are reproduced from that table; the DNA served to infer D and trimming. This sample has under 600,000 clones, with roughly 98% found just once. The sample consisted of naive CD8+ T cells sorted from blood. The receptor comes from a young man in good health. The chain combines TRBV7-7 with TRBJ2-5; 11 bases are a match to TRBD2. The CDR3, as DNA: TGTGCTAGCAGCTTACGACTAGCGGGATTAGAGACCCAGTACTTC. Translating it yields CASSLRLAGLETQYF.